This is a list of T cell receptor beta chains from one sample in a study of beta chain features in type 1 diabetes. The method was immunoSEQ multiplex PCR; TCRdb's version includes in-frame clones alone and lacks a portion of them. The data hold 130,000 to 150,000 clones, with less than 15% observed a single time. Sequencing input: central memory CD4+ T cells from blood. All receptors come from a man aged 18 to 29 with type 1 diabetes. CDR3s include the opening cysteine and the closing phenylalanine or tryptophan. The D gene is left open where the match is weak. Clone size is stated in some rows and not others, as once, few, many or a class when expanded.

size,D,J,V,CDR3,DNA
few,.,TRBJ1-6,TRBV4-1,CASSQRRGSYNSPLHF,TGCGCCAGCAGCCAACGTCGGGGCTCCTATAATTCACCCCTCCACTTT
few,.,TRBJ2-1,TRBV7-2,CASSRLYSSYNEQFF,TGTGCCAGCAGCCGACTCTATTCCTCCTACAATGAGCAGTTCTTC
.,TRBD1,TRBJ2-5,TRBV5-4,CASSSPPDRGVETQYF,TGTGCCAGCAGCTCACCACCAGACAGGGGGGTAGAGACCCAGTACTTC
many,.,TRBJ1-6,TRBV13,CASSLEPNSPLHF,TGTGCCAGCAGCTTAGAACCGAATTCACCCCTCCACTTT
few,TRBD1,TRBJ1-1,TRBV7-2,CASSLMGQGNTEAFF,TGTGCCAGCAGCTTAATGGGACAGGGGAACACTGAAGCTTTCTTT
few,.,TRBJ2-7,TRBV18,CASSPAGAATPEQYF,TGTGCCAGCTCACCAGCGGGGGCTGCAACCCCCGAGCAGTACTTC
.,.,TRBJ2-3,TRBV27,CASSSVKKKADTQYF,TGTGCCAGCAGTTCCGTCAAGAAGAAGGCAGATACGCAGTATTTT
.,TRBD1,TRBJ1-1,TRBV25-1,CASSHPGQGFTEAFF,TGTGCCAGCAGTCACCCGGGACAGGGATTCACTGAAGCTTTCTTT
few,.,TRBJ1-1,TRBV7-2,CASSLAASLNTEAFF,TGTGCCAGCAGCTTAGCGGCCAGCTTGAACACTGAAGCTTTCTTT
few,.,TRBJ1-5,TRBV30,CAWGSNLGRFNQPQHF,TGTGCCTGGGGATCAAACCTTGGGAGATTCAATCAGCCCCAGCATTTT
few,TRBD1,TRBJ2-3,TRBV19,CASSIRGLRSTDTQYF,TGTGCCAGTAGTATAAGGGGGCTACGGTCCACAGATACGCAGTATTTT
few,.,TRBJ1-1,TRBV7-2,CASSLEFWNTEAFF,TGTGCCAGCAGCTTAGAATTCTGGAACACTGAAGCTTTCTTT
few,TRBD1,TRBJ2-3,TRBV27,CATKPRQGTTTDTQYF,TGTGCCACAAAGCCTCGACAGGGAACAACCACAGATACGCAGTATTTT
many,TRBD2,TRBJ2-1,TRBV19,CASSRTSSLNEQFF,TGTGCCAGTAGTAGGACTAGCTCGTTAAATGAGCAGTTCTTC
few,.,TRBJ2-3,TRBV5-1,CASSLDPGGTDTQYF,TGCGCCAGCAGCTTGGACCCGGGGGGCACAGATACGCAGTATTTT
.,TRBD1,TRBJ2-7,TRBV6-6,CASSGQGVREQYF,TGTGCCAGCAGTGGACAGGGAGTTCGCGAGCAGTACTTC
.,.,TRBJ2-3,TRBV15,CATSLGTSTDTQYF,TGTGCCACCAGTCTGGGGACTAGCACAGATACGCAGTATTTT
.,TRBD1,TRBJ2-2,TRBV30,CAWSGQGASGELFF,TGTGCCTGGAGCGGACAGGGGGCCTCCGGGGAGCTGTTTTTT
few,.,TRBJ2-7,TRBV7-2,CASSEKQGYEQYF,TGTGCCAGCAGCGAAAAACAGGGCTACGAGCAGTACTTC
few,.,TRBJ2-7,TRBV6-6,CASSDKISYEQYF,TGTGCCAGCAGCGACAAAATCTCCTACGAGCAGTACTTC
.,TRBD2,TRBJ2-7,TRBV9,CDLDGLAGAQGSYEQYF,TGTGACCTGGACGGACTAGCGGGGGCCCAGGGCTCCTACGAGCAGTACTTC
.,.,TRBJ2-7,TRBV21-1,CASSKVSYPLYEQYF,TGTGCCAGCAGCAAAGTGTCCTACCCGCTCTACGAGCAGTACTTC
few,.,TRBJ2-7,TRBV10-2,CATRSGVYEQYF,TGCGCCACCCGGTCAGGGGTCTACGAGCAGTACTTC
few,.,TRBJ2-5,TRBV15,CATSRGVQETQYF,TGTGCCACCAGCAGAGGGGTCCAAGAGACCCAGTACTTC
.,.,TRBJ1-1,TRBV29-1,CSVDRGQMNTEAFF,TGCAGCGTTGATCGGGGGCAGATGAACACTGAAGCTTTCTTT
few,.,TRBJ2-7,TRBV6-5,CASRRLGGGYEQYF,TGTGCCAGCAGGCGCCTAGGTGGGGGCTACGAGCAGTACTTC
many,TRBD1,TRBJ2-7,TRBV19,CASRGTAYEQYF,TGTGCCAGTAGGGGGACAGCCTACGAGCAGTACTTC
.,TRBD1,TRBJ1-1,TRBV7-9,CASSPMTGTNTEAFF,TGTGCCAGCAGCCCAATGACAGGGACGAACACTGAAGCTTTCTTT
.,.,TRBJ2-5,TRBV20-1,CSVPGMETQYF,TGCAGTGTTCCTGGGATGGAGACCCAGTACTTC
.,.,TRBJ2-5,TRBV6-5,CASSYPGQKETQYF,TGTGCCAGCAGTTACCCGGGACAAAAAGAGACCCAGTACTTC
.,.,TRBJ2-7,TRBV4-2,CASREYPSSYEQYF,TGTGCCAGCAGGGAATATCCGAGCTCCTACGAGCAGTACTTC